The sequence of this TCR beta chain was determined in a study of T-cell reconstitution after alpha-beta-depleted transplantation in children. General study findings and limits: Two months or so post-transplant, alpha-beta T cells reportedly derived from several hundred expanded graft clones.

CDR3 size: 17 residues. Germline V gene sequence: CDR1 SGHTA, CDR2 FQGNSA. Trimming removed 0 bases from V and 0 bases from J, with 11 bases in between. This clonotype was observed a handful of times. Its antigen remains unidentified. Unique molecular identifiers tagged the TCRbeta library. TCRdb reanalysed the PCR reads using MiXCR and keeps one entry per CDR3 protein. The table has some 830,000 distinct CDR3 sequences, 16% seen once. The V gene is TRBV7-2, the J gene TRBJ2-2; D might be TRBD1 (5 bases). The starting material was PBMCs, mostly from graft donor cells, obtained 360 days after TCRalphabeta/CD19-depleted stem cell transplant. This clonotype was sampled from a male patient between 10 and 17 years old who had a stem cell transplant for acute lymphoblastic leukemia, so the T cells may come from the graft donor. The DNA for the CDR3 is TGTGCCAGCAGCTTAGCCGCTGGGGCTTCGAACACCGGGGAGCTGTTTTTT. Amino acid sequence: CASSLAAGASNTGELFF.